These T cell receptor beta chains were read from a single sample in a study of blood T cell repertoires in COVID-19. Repertoires were generated with immunoSEQ multiplex PCR, while TCRdb's copy carries only in-frame clones and drops some. The sample lists some 26,000 clones, roughly 74% occurring once. The material sequenced was peripheral blood. These TCRs come from a man aged 45-65 years with COVID-19, enrolled during active disease. CDR3s include the opening cysteine and the closing phenylalanine or tryptophan. D genes are given only for firm matches. Rows give clone size only sometimes, using once, few, many, or a class for an expanded clone.

cdr3_aa cdr3_nt v_call clone_size d_call j_call
CASSPSGGARLNEQFF TGCGCCAGCAGCCCGAGCGGGGGGGCGCGTCTGAATGAGCAGTTCTTC TRBV5-1 NA TRBD2 TRBJ2-1
CASSLYQGGTGELFF TGTGCCAGCAGTTTATATCAGGGAGGTACCGGGGAGCTGTTTTTT TRBV27 NA NA TRBJ2-2
CASRDRGLEKLFF TGTGCCAGCAGGGACAGGGGGCTTGAAAAACTGTTTTTT TRBV6-5 NA TRBD1 TRBJ1-4
CASRQGGTYEQYF TGTGCCAGCAGACAGGGTGGCACCTACGAGCAGTACTTC TRBV19 NA TRBD1 TRBJ2-7
CASSLGGTSISEQYF TGCGCCAGCAGCTTGGGAGGGACTAGTATCAGCGAGCAGTACTTC TRBV5-1 NA TRBD2 TRBJ2-7
CAISERLLGHLERGYTF TGTGCCATCAGTGAGAGGCTCCTAGGACACCTGGAGAGGGGCTACACCTTC TRBV10-3 few NA TRBJ1-2
CASSEGGGWGIYGYTF TGTGCCAGCAGTGAAGGAGGAGGGTGGGGGATCTATGGCTACACCTTC TRBV6-1 NA NA TRBJ1-2
CASSWSEGAREQYF TGCGCCAGCAGCTGGTCGGAGGGGGCGCGGGAGCAGTACTTC TRBV5-1 NA NA TRBJ2-7
CASSSLNSNEQFF TGTGCCAGCAGCTCACTAAATAGCAATGAGCAGTTCTTC TRBV5-5 NA NA TRBJ2-1
CASSHPLGQGGEYGYTF TGCGCCAGCAGCCACCCACTCGGACAGGGCGGAGAATATGGCTACACCTTC TRBV4-1 NA TRBD1 TRBJ1-2
CASSHSTYEQYF TGTGCCAGCAGCCATTCTACCTACGAGCAGTACTTC TRBV3-1/TRBV3-2 NA NA TRBJ2-7
CASSHRQAVNQPQHF TGTGCCAGCTCTCATAGACAGGCGGTCAATCAGCCCCAGCATTTT TRBV18 NA NA TRBJ1-5
CASRPAGASGNSPLHF TGCGCCAGCAGGCCGGCGGGGGCCTCGGGGAATTCACCCCTCCACTTT TRBV5-1 NA NA TRBJ1-6
CASSLGQGNYGYTF TGTGCCAGCAGCTTGGGCCAGGGTAACTATGGCTACACCTTC TRBV5-5 NA NA TRBJ1-2
CATSGDSLEAFF TGTGCCACCAGTGGGGACAGTCTGGAAGCTTTCTTT TRBV24-1 NA TRBD1 TRBJ1-1
CASSKGQGSYEQYF TGTGCCAGCAGCAAAGGACAGGGCTCCTACGAGCAGTACTTC TRBV21-1 NA NA TRBJ2-7
CASSFLDGDNSPLHF TGCGCCAGCAGCTTCCTGGACGGGGATAATTCACCCCTCCACTTT TRBV5-1 once NA TRBJ1-6
CASSAPLMGAGNEQFF TGTGCCAGCAGCGCCCCTTTAATGGGGGCCGGCAATGAGCAGTTCTTC TRBV3-1/TRBV3-2 NA NA TRBJ2-1
CATSDSFGLTDTQYF TGTGCCACCAGTGATTCCTTCGGACTGACAGATACGCAGTATTTT TRBV24-1 NA NA TRBJ2-3
CASSYDARPLMRAAFF TGTGCCAGCAGTTACGATGCACGTCCCTTGATGAGGGCTGCTTTCTTT TRBV6-5 NA NA TRBJ1-1
CASSLASGGGEQFF TGTGCCAGCAGTTTGGCTAGCGGAGGGGGGGAGCAGTTCTTC TRBV2 NA NA TRBJ2-1
CAWGQGAGYTF TGTGCCTGGGGACAGGGTGCTGGCTACACCTTC TRBV30 NA TRBD1 TRBJ1-2
CASSSQTETEAFF TGTGCCAGCAGCTCACAGACAGAAACTGAAGCTTTCTTT TRBV7-9 NA NA TRBJ1-1
CAISEGALRRETQYF TGTGCCATCAGTGAGGGGGCTCTTAGAAGAGAGACCCAGTACTTC TRBV10-3 NA NA TRBJ2-5
CATSDRGLAGDGETQYF TGTGCCACCAGTGACCGAGGACTAGCGGGAGACGGGGAGACCCAGTACTTC TRBV24-1 NA TRBD2 TRBJ2-5
CASSRAGQIANTEAFF TGTGCCAGCTCACGGGCCGGACAGATTGCGAACACTGAAGCTTTCTTT TRBV18 NA NA TRBJ1-1
CASSEPTSGHSYNEQFF TGTGCCAGCAGTGAACCGACTAGCGGACACTCCTACAATGAGCAGTTCTTC TRBV6-1 NA TRBD2 TRBJ2-1
CASKTGAAEAFF TGTGCCAGCAAAACAGGGGCAGCTGAAGCTTTCTTT TRBV28 NA TRBD1 TRBJ1-1
CASSQDFGQDTEAFF TGTGCCAGCAGCCAAGATTTCGGACAGGACACTGAAGCTTTCTTT TRBV4-2 NA TRBD1 TRBJ1-1
CASSQGQPGNTIYF TGTGCCAGCAGCCAGGGACAGCCAGGAAACACCATATATTTT TRBV5-6 once TRBD1 TRBJ1-3
CASSLAGQRLEEKLFF TGCGCCAGCAGCTTGGCAGGGCAAAGGTTGGAAGAAAAACTGTTTTTT TRBV5-1 NA NA TRBJ1-4
CASSPQGGSGANVLTF TGTGCCAGCTCACCGCAGGGGGGCTCTGGGGCCAACGTCCTGACTTTC TRBV18 NA NA TRBJ2-6
CASSQQALGNEQFF TGTGCCAGCAGCCAACAGGCCCTCGGCAATGAGCAGTTCTTC TRBV3-1/TRBV3-2 once NA TRBJ2-1
CASSEGTALSGANVLTF TGTGCCAGCAGTGAAGGGACAGCCCTCTCTGGGGCCAACGTCCTGACTTTC TRBV6-1 NA NA TRBJ2-6
CASSISSRNTDTQYF TGTGCCAGTAGTATTTCTAGCCGAAACACAGATACGCAGTATTTT TRBV19 few NA TRBJ2-3
CASRVGGRGGEAFF TGTGCCAGTAGAGTTGGGGGCAGGGGAGGGGAAGCTTTCTTT TRBV19 once NA TRBJ1-1
CASSLVWSGRVSQETQYF TGTGCCAGCAGCTTGGTTTGGTCGGGCAGGGTATCCCAAGAGACCCAGTACTTC TRBV5-6 NA NA TRBJ2-5
CASSTLLGSTDTQYF TGTGCCAGCAGCACCCTTCTAGGAAGCACAGATACGCAGTATTTT TRBV3-1/TRBV3-2 NA NA TRBJ2-3
CASSVGTGGLEQYF TGTGCCAGCAGCGTCGGAACAGGGGGTCTCGAGCAGTACTTC TRBV5-5 few TRBD1 TRBJ2-7
CASSPLAGSYNEQFF TGTGCCAGCTCACCTCTAGCGGGATCCTACAATGAGCAGTTCTTC TRBV18 once TRBD2 TRBJ2-1
CASSVSGYNGYTF TGTGCCAGCAGTGTCAGCGGATACAATGGCTACACCTTC TRBV2 NA NA TRBJ1-2
CASSQQQGAGEQYF TGTGCCAGCAGCCAACAACAGGGAGCGGGGGAGCAGTACTTC TRBV3-1/TRBV3-2 NA NA TRBJ2-7
CATTLALAGELFF TGTGCCACTACACTAGCGCTCGCCGGGGAGCTGTTTTTT TRBV10-3 medium-sized TRBD2 TRBJ2-2
CASSNGPSPYEQYF TGTGCCAGCAGTAATGGTCCTAGCCCTTACGAGCAGTACTTC TRBV28 NA NA TRBJ2-7
CASSLQGLGGNTIYF TGTGCCAGCAGCTTACAGGGATTGGGAGGAAACACCATATATTTT TRBV7-3 NA NA TRBJ1-3
CASSSDRAGYTF TGTGCCAGCAGCTCCGACAGGGCCGGCTACACCTTC TRBV11-2 NA TRBD1 TRBJ1-2
CASSQEAGDGETQYF TGTGCCAGCAGCCAAGAGGCAGGGGATGGAGAGACCCAGTACTTC TRBV3-1/TRBV3-2 NA NA TRBJ2-5
CASSSNRDRGHTQYF TGTGCCAGCAGCTCAAACCGTGACAGGGGACATACGCAGTATTTT TRBV7-8 medium-sized TRBD1 TRBJ2-3
CASSYSTIGIYGYTF TGTGCCAGCAGTTACTCAACGATCGGGATCTATGGCTACACCTTC TRBV6-5 NA NA TRBJ1-2
CASSLGGQSYGYTF TGTGCCAGCAGCTTAGGTGGACAGAGCTATGGCTACACCTTC TRBV7-9 NA NA TRBJ1-2
CASRADRSGGETQYF TGTGCCAGCAGAGCGGACAGGAGCGGTGGAGAGACCCAGTACTTC TRBV2 once TRBD1 TRBJ2-5
CASSLGRGYNEQFF TGTGCCAGCAGCCTCGGGAGAGGGTACAATGAGCAGTTCTTC TRBV5-6 NA NA TRBJ2-1
CASSLGEARRQETQYF TGTGCCAGCAGCTTAGGAGAGGCCAGGAGGCAAGAGACCCAGTACTTC TRBV11-2 NA NA TRBJ2-5
CASSQRQGVYNEQFF TGCGCCAGCAGCCAGAGACAGGGGGTCTACAATGAGCAGTTCTTC TRBV4-1 NA TRBD1 TRBJ2-1
CASSRGSQETQYF TGTGCCAGCAGTCGGGGGAGCCAAGAGACCCAGTACTTC TRBV6-2/TRBV6-3 few NA TRBJ2-5
CASSLSLRAGGYNEQFF TGTGCCAGCAGCTTGTCCCTACGAGCGGGGGGGTACAATGAGCAGTTCTTC TRBV5-4 NA TRBD2 TRBJ2-1
CASSSGGIYNEQFF TGTGCCAGCAGCTCAGGGGGAATCTACAATGAGCAGTTCTTC TRBV14 NA TRBD1 TRBJ2-1
CASEGQGGPNTEAFF TGTGCCTCGGAAGGGCAGGGAGGTCCGAACACTGAAGCTTTCTTT TRBV19 NA NA TRBJ1-1
CAISESSRGVEAFF TGTGCCATCAGTGAGTCCTCAAGGGGTGTCGAAGCTTTCTTT TRBV10-3 NA NA TRBJ1-1
CAWSTQGYGNQPQHF TGTGCCTGGAGCACCCAGGGATATGGCAATCAGCCCCAGCATTTT TRBV30 NA NA TRBJ1-5